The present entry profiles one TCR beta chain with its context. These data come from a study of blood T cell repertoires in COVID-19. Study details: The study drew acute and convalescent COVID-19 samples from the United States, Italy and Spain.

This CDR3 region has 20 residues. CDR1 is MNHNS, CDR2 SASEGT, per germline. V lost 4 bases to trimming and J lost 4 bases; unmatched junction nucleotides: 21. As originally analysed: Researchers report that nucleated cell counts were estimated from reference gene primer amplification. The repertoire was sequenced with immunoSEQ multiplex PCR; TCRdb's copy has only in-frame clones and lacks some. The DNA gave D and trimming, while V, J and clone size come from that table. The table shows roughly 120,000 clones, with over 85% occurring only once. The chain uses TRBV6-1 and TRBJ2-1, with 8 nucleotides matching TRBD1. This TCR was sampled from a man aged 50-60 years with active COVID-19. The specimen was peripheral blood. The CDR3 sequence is CASSGPGQEAKRARYNEQFF. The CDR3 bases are TGTGCCAGCAGTGGACCGGGACAGGAGGCGAAACGAGCTAGGTACAATGAGCAGTTCTTC.